This T cell receptor beta chain was sequenced for a study of OX40 agonist ivuxolimab in advanced cancers. Looking at the study overall: Patients were given ivuxolimab, an antibody that agonizes OX40 (CD134). Patients were roughly 83% male with ages about 20 to 79, mean roughly 55. Ivuxolimab was administered intravenously to patients at 0.01 to 10 mg/kg every 2 weeks. Prior anti-PD-1, anti-PD-L1 or anti-CTLA-4 therapy was allowed; less than 45% had some.

The method was immunoSEQ multiplex PCR; TCRdb's version includes in-frame clones alone and lacks a portion of them. There are roughly 60,000 clones in the sample; roughly 88% occur only once, and about 2.4% lies in the top ten. This specimen was CD4+ or CD8+ T cells sorted from blood, taken in a trial of the OX40 agonist ivuxolimab. This clonotype was sampled from an adult with an advanced solid tumor such as melanoma, head and neck, liver or kidney cancer.

In DNA form, the CDR3 reads TGCGCCAGCAGCCAAGATCTGGGACTAGGAGCGTCTCCATCTAGCACAGATACGCAGTATTTT. This codes for CASSQDLGLGASPSSTDTQYF. The gene calls are TRBV4-3 and TRBJ2-3; TRBD2 matches 8 bases. The CDR3 runs 21 residues. Trimming cost V 0 bases and J 0 bases; bases outside gene matches: 17. Germline values: CDR1 LGHNA, CDR2 YSLEER.